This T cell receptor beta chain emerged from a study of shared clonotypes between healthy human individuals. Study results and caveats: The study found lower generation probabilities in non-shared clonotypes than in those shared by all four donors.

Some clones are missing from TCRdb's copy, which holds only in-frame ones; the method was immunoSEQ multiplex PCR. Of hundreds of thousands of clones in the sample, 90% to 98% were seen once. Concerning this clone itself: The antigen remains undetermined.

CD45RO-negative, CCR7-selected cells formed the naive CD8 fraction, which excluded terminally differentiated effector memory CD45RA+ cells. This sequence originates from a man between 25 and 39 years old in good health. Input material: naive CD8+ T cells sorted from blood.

The CDR3 region is CASSYDTGTGRYEQYF. As DNA, the CDR3 is TGTGCCAGCAGTTACGACACCGGGACAGGGCGCTACGAGCAGTACTTC. The rearrangement joins TRBV6-6 to TRBJ2-7; 9 bases agree with TRBD1. The CDR3 runs to 16 residues. With V trimmed by 2 bases and J by 3 bases, 8 bases remained unmatched. Looked up from germline, CDR1 is MNHNY and CDR2 is SVGAGI (reference sequence).